This T cell receptor (beta chain) was profiled in a study of cytomegalovirus exposure and HLA in healthy donors. Per the germline V gene, CDR1 is SGHVS and CDR2 is FQNEAQ. CDR3 length equals 15 residues. With 5 bases clipped from V and 0 bases from J, the junction kept 4 bases outside the gene matches. TCRdb keeps only in-frame clones here, not all; method: immunoSEQ multiplex PCR. The sample gives some 130,000 clones, 84% of which show up once; about 1.5% is in the top ten. This clone was observed once. V gene TRBV7-8 combines with J gene TRBJ1-5, with TRBD1 identical over 7 bases. The clonotype was recovered from a woman aged 30 to 39 in good health and CMV-seronegative. Material for sequencing was PBMCs. The CDR3 protein is CASSRDRVSNQPQHF. The CDR3 DNA follows: TGTGCCAGCAGCAGGGACAGAGTTAGCAATCAGCCCCAGCATTTT.